The 9 T cell receptor beta chains in this list originate from one sample, sequenced in a study of T and B cells in COVID-19 patients. From blood, about 220-500 ng of genomic DNA served as TRB template. Multiplex PCR with BIOMED2 TRB-A/B primer pools amplified TRB rearrangements. One entry per CDR3 protein results from TCRdb running MiXCR on the multiplex PCR reads. This table holds about 15,000 distinct CDR3 sequences, under 35% found once. Sequencing was done on a sample of blood. The receptors derive from a human donor who had recovered from COVID-19.

The V gene is TRBV27, the J gene TRBJ1-5; the match to TRBD1 covers 8 bases. J was trimmed by 7 bases and V by 6 bases; bases with no gene match: 11. In germline, CDR1 is MNHEY, CDR2 SMNVEV (reference sequence). This CDR3 is 15 amino acids long. DNA of the CDR3: TGTGCCAGCAGCCCGCAGGGGGCAGTAGGCCAGCCCCAGCATTTT. This gives the protein CASSPQGAVGQPQHF.

The sample holds a few counts of this clonotype. The J gene is TRBJ1-2, the V gene TRBV6-2 or TRBV6-3; D is undetermined. Germline CDR1 and CDR2: MNHEY and SVGEGT. Trimming took off 5 bases at V and 7 bases at J, with 8 bases between the two ends. The CDR3 consists of 11 residues. The CDR3 nucleotides read TGTGCCAGCAGTCGCGTAGTTGGCTACACCTTC. This gives the protein CASSRVVGYTF.

This clonotype was seen only once. The CDR3 DNA sequence: TGTGCCAGCAGTCGACCAGGACAGATAACCTACGAGCAGTACTTC. Translating it yields CASSRPGQITYEQYF. The chain is built from TRBV28 and TRBJ2-7; perhaps TRBD1 as D (6 bases). The CDR3 extends over 15 amino acids. V lost 5 bases and J lost 2, with 16 bases in between. The germline V gene has CDR1 MDHEN and CDR2 SYDVKM.

The J gene is TRBJ1-5, the V gene TRBV18; weak D call: TRBD1 (5 bases). Germline loops: CDR1 KGHSH, CDR2 LQKENI. With 1 base removed from V and 1 base from J, the gap between germline ends came to 5 bases. This CDR3 has 14 residues. The CDR3 here is CASSPQGSNQPQHF. As DNA, the CDR3 is TGTGCCAGCTCACCACAGGGGAGCAATCAGCCCCAGCATTTT.

As concerns this clonotype: A clone one base away is much larger, so this may be a read error. This chain joins TRBV29-1 and TRBJ2-7; TRBD2 matches at 14 bases. CDR1 is SQVTM and CDR2 is ANQGSEA in the germline V gene. The CDR3 loop spans 17 amino acids. The CDR3 DNA sequence: TGCAGCGTGACAGGGGCAGGCGGGACTAGCGGGAGAAACGAGCAGAACTTC. Protein product: CSVTGAGGTSGRNEQNF.

In this sample, this clonotype is medium-sized (0.01 to 0.1%). The genes are TRBV19 and TRBJ2-3; the match to TRBD2 covers 10 bases. The V segment lost 6 bases and the J segment 1 base; nucleotides outside the gene matches: 7. There are 16 residues in the CDR3. Germline V gives CDR1 LNHDA, CDR2 SQIVND (reference sequence). CDR3 protein: CASSPQREGGTDTQYF. The CDR3 region has the DNA TGTGCCAGTAGCCCCCAGCGGGAGGGAGGCACAGATACGCAGTATTTT.

In its sample, this clonotype ranks as medium-sized. This chain connects TRBV19 to TRBJ2-3; 12 positions match TRBD2. The CDR3 sequence is 20 residues long. Germline CDR1 LNHDA, CDR2 SQIVND (reference sequence). J gave up 3 bases and V 3 bases, and 16 bases lay outside the gene matches. The CDR3 is CASSIPTSGSYAGWTDTQYF. The DNA for the CDR3 is TGTGCCAGTAGTATTCCGACTAGCGGGAGCTATGCGGGATGGACAGATACGCAGTATTTT.

The chain links TRBV29-1 to TRBJ2-1, with 14 bases aligning to TRBD2. The CDR3 contains 16 residues. Trimming at V came to 7 bases and at J to 7 bases, leaving 12 bases not matched to a gene. Germline V gene data show CDR1 as SQVTM and CDR2 as ANQGSEA. CDR3 sequence (DNA): TGCAGCGGCGGGGGACTAGCGGGAGATCGGAGAAATGAGCAGTTCTTC. This translates into CSGGGLAGDRRNEQFF.

This clonotype has a count of ten or more. The chain couples TRBV6-2 or TRBV6-3 to TRBJ2-3, with TRBD2 identical over 7 bases. V was pared by 4 bases and J by 0 bases, with 4 bases of the junction left unmatched. Germline CDR1 reads MNHEY; CDR2 reads SVGEGT. The CDR3 is 15 residues long. The CDR3 here is CASSSPAGSTDTQYF. Here the CDR3 DNA reads TGTGCCAGCAGTTCACCAGCGGGAAGCACAGATACGCAGTATTTT.